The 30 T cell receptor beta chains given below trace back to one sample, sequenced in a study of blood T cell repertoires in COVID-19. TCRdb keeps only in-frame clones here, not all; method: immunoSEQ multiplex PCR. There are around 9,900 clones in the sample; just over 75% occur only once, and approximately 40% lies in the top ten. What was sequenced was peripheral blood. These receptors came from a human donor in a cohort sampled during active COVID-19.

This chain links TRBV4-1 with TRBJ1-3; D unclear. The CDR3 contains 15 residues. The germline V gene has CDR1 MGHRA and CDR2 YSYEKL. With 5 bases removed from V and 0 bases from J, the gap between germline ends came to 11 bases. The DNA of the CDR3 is TGCGCCAGCAGCTCCCGACTGAACTCTGGAAACACCATATATTTT. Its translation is CASSSRLNSGNTIYF.

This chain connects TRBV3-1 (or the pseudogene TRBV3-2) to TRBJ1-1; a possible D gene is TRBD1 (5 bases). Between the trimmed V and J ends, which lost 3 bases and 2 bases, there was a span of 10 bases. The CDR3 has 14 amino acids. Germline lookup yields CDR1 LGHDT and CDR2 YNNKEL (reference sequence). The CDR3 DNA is TGTGCCAGCAGCCAGACCACAGGAAACACTGAAGCTTTCTTT. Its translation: CASSQTTGNTEAFF.

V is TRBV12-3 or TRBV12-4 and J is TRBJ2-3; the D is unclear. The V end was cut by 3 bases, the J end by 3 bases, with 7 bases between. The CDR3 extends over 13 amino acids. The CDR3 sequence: CASSFVRTDTQYF. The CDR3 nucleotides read TGTGCCAGCAGTTTCGTCCGTACAGATACGCAGTATTTT.

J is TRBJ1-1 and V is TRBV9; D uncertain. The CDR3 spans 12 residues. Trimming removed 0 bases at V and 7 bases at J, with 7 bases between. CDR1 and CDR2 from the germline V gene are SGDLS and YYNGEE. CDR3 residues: CASSVDGIEAFF. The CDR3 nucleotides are TGTGCCAGCAGCGTAGACGGGATTGAAGCTTTCTTT.

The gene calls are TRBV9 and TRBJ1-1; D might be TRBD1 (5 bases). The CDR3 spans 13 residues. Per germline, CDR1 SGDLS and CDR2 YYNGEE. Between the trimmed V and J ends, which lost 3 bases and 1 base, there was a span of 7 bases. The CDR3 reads CASSAGSNTEAFF. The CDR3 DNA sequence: TGTGCCAGCAGCGCAGGGTCGAACACTGAAGCTTTCTTT.

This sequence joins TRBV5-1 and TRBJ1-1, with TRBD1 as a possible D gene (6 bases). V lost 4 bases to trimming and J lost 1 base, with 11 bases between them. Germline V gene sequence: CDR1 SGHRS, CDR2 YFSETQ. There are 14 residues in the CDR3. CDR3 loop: CASSPGQTNTEAFF. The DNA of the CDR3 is TGCGCCAGCAGCCCGGGACAAACGAACACTGAAGCTTTCTTT.

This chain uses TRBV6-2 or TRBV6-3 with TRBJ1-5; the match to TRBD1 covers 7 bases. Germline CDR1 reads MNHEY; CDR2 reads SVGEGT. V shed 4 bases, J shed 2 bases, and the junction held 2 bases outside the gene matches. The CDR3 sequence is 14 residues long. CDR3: CASSFTGGNQPQHF. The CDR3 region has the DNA TGTGCCAGCAGTTTCACAGGGGGCAATCAGCCCCAGCATTTT.

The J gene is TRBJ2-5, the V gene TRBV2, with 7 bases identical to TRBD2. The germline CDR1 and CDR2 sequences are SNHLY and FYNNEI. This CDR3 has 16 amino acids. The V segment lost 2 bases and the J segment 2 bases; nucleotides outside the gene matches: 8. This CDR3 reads CASSERQRGYQETQYF. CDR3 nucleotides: TGTGCCAGCAGTGAACGCCAGCGGGGCTATCAAGAGACCCAGTACTTC.

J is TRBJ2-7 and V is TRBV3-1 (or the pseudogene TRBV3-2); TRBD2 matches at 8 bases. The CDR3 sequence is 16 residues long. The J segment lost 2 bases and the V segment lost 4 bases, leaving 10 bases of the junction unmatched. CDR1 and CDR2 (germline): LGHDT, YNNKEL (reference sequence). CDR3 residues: CASSLTAGAKPYEQYF. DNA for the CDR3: TGTGCCAGCAGCCTCACAGCGGGGGCCAAGCCCTACGAGCAGTACTTC.

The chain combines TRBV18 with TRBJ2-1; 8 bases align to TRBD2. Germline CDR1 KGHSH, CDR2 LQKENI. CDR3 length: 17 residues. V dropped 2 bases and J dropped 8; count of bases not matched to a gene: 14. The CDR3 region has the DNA TGTGCCAGCTCACCATTGAGGGTTGGCGGGGGGATCCATGAGCAGTTCTTC. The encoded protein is CASSPLRVGGGIHEQFF.

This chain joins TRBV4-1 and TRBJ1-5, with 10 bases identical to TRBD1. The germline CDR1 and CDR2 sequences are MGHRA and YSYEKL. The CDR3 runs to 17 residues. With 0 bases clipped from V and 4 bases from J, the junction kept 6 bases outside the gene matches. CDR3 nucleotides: TGCGCCAGCAGCCAAGACCTAGGGACAGGGGAGAATCAGCCCCAGCATTTT. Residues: CASSQDLGTGENQPQHF.

The CDR3 coding sequence is TGTGCCAGCAGCTTTCTAGCGGGGCGCCTATCCGAGCAGTACTTC. As protein: CASSFLAGRLSEQYF. The gene calls are TRBV7-8 and TRBJ2-7, with 9 bases aligning to TRBD2. The CDR3 contains 15 residues. Trimming took 3 bases from V and 6 from J; bases not matched to a gene: 9. Per germline, CDR1 SGHVS and CDR2 FQNEAQ.

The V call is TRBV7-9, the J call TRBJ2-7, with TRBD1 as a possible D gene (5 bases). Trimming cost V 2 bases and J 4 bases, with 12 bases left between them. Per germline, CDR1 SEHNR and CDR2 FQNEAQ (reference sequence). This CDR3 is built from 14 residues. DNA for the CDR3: TGTGCCAGCAGCTTATCAGGGCCAGGGTACGAGCAGTACTTC. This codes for CASSLSGPGYEQYF.

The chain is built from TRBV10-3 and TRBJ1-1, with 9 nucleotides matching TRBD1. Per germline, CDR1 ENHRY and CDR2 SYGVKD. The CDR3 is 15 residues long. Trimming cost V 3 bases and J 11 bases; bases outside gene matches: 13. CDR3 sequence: CAISDGTGIGLEAFF. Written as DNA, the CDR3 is TGTGCCATCAGTGATGGGACAGGGATCGGTCTGGAGGCTTTCTTT.

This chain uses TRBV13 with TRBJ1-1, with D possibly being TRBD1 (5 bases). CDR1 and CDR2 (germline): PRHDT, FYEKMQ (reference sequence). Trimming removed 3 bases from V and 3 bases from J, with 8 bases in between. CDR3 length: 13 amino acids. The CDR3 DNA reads TGTGCCAGCAGCTTTTCCAGGGACACTGAAGCTTTCTTT. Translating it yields CASSFSRDTEAFF.

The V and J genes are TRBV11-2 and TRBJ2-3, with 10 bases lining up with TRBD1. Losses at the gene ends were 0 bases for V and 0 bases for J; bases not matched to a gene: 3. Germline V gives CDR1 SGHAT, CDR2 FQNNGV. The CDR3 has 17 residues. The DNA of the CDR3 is TGTGCCAGCAGCTTAGATAGGACAGGGGGTAGCACAGATACGCAGTATTTT. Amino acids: CASSLDRTGGSTDTQYF.

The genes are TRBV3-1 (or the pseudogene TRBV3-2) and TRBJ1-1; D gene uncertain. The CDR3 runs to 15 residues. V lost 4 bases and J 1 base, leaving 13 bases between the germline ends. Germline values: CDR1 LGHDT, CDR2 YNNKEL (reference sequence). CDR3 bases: TGTGCCAGCAGCCCGCCGCCGGACTCGAACACTGAAGCTTTCTTT. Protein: CASSPPPDSNTEAFF.

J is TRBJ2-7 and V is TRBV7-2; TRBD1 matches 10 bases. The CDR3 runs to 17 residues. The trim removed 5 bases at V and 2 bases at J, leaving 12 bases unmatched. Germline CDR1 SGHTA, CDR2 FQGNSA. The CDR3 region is CASSRTAGTGVTYEQYF. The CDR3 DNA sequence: TGTGCCAGCAGCCGGACAGCCGGGACAGGGGTCACCTACGAGCAGTACTTC.

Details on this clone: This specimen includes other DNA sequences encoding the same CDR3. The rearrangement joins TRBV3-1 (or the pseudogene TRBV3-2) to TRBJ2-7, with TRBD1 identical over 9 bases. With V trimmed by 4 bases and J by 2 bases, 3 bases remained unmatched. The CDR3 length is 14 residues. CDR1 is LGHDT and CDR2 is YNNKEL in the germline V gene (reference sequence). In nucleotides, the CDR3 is TGTGCCAGCAGCCGGGGACAGGGAACCTACGAGCAGTACTTC. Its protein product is CASSRGQGTYEQYF.

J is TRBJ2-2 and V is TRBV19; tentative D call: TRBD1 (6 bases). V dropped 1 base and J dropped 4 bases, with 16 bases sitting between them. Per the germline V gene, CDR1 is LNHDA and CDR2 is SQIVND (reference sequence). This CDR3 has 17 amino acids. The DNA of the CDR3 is TGTGCCAGTAGTATAGGTTTCCCAGGGGCACCCACCGGGGAGCTGTTTTTT. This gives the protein CASSIGFPGAPTGELFF.

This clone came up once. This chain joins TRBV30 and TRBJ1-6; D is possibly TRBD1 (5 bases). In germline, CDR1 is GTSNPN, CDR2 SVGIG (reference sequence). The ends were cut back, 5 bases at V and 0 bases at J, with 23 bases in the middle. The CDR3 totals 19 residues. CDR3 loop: CAWGRLWGGSSSYNSPLHF. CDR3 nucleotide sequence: TGTGCCTGGGGACGACTTTGGGGCGGCTCGAGCTCCTATAATTCACCCCTCCACTTT.

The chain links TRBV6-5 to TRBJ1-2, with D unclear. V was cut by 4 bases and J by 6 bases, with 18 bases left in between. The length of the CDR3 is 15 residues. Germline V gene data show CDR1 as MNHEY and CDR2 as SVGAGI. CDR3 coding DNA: TGTGCCAGCAGTTTAAGGAGGGTTGGTATAAATGGCTACACCTTC. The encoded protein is CASSLRRVGINGYTF.

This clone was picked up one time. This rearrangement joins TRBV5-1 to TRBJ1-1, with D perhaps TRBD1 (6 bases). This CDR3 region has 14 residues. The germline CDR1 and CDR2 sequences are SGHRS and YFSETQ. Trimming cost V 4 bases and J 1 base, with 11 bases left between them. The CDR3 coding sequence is TGCGCCAGCAGCATAGGACAGACGAACACTGAAGCTTTCTTT. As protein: CASSIGQTNTEAFF.

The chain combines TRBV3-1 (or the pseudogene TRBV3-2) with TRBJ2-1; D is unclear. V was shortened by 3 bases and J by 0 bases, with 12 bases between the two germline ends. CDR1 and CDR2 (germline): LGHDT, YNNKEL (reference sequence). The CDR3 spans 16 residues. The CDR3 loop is CASSQAGSSSYNEQFF. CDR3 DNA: TGTGCCAGCAGCCAGGCCGGGTCGAGCTCCTACAATGAGCAGTTCTTC.

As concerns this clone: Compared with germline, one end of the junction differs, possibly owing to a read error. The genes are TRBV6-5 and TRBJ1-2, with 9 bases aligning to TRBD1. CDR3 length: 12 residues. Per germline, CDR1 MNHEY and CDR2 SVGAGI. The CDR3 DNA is TGTGCCAGCAGACCGGGACAGGGTTTTCTTTCCTTC. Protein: CASRPGQGFLSF.

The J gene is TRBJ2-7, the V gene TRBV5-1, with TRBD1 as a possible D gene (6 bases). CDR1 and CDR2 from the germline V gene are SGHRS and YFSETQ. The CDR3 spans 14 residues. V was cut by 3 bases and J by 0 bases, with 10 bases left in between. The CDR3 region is CASSSGDTSYEQYF. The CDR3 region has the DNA TGCGCCAGCAGCTCTGGGGACACCTCCTACGAGCAGTACTTC.

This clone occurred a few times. CDR3 nucleotides: TGTGCCTTAACCGCCGGGACAGGGGGCTTTATAGGTTCCTACGAGCAGTACTTC. Its translation: CALTAGTGGFIGSYEQYF. V usage is TRBV30 and J usage is TRBJ2-7; 12 bases match TRBD1. The CDR3 sequence is 18 residues long. The germline V gene encodes CDR1 GTSNPN and CDR2 SVGIG (reference sequence). Losses at the gene ends were 7 bases for V and 1 base for J; bases not matched to a gene: 17. The full variable domain, completed using reference TRBV30 and TRBJ2-7, is SQTIHQWPATLVQPVGSPLSLECTVEGTSNPNLYWYRQAAGRGLQLLFYSVGIGQISSEVPQNLSASRPQDRQFILSSKKLLLSDSGFYLCALTAGTGGFIGSYEQYFGPGTRLTVT.

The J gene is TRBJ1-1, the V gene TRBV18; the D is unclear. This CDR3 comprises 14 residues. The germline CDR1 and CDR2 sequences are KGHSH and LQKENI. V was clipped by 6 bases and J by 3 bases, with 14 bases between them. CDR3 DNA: TGTGCCAGCTCGCCAAAGGGCGGGGACACTGAAGCTTTCTTT. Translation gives CASSPKGGDTEAFF.

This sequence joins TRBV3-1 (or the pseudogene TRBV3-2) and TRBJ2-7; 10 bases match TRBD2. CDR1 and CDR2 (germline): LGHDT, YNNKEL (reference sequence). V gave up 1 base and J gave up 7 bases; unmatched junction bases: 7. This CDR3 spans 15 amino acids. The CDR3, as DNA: TGTGCCAGCAGCCAAGCCCTAGCGGGGGTGGGAGAGCAGTACTTC. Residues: CASSQALAGVGEQYF.

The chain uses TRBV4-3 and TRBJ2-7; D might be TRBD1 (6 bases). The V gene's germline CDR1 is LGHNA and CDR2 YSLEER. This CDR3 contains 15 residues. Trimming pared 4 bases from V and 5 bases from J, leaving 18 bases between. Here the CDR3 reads CASSLETGRFHEQYF. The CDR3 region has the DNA TGCGCCAGCAGCCTAGAAACAGGGCGTTTTCACGAGCAGTACTTC.